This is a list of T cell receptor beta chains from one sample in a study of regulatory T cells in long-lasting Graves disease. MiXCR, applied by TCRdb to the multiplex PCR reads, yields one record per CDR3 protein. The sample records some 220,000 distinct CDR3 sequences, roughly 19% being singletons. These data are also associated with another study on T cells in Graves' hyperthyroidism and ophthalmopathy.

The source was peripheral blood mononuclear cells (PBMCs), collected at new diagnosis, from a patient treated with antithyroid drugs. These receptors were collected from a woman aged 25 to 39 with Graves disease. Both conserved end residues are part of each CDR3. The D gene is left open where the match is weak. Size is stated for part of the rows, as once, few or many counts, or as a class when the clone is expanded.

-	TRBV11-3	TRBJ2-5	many	TGTGCCAGCAGCTTAAGGACACATATCCGCCAAGAGACCCAGTACTTC	CASSLRTHIRQETQYF
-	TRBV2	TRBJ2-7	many	TGTGCCAGCAGTGGCCGTAGACACGGGGAGCAGTACTTC	CASSGRRHGEQYF
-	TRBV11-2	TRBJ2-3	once	TGTGCCAGCACCAACCAAGGGATTCGTACGCAGTATTTT	CASTNQGIRTQYF
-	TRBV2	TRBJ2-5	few	TGTGCCAGCAGTGAAACCGCGTGGCTCCAAGAGACCCAGTACTTC	CASSETAWLQETQYF
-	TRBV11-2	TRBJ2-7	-	TGTGCCAGCAGCTTACAACGGATTGATAGCGAGCAGTACTTC	CASSLQRIDSEQYF
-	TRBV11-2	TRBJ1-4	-	TGTGCCAGCAGCTCTGAGGGGAGGAATGAAAAACTGCTTTTT	CASSSEGRNEKLLF
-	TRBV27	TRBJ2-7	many	TGTGCCAGCAGTCACGGGACCAATTCTTACGAGCAGTACTTC	CASSHGTNSYEQYF
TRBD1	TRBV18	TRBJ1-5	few	TGTGCCAGCTCCCCCGACAGGGGTCAGCCCCAGCATTTT	CASSPDRGQPQHF
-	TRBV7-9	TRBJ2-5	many	TGTGCCAGCAGTGTCGCGGGGTTCCAAGAGACCCAGTACTTC	CASSVAGFQETQYF
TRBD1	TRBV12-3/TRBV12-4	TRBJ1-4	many	TGTGCCAGCACTAACAGGGGTGCAGGGATCGGAAAACTGTTTTTT	CASTNRGAGIGKLFF
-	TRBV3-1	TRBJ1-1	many	TGTGCCAGCAGCTTATCCGGAAGAATGAACACTGAAGCTTTCTTT	CASSLSGRMNTEAFF
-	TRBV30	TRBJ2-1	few	TGTGCCTGGACGACAGGCCTAGGGAATGAGCAGTTCTTC	CAWTTGLGNEQFF
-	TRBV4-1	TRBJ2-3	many	TGCGCCAGCAGCCAACCGGGCGGGGCACGCACAGATACGCAGTATTTT	CASSQPGGARTDTQYF
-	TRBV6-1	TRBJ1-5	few	TGTGCCAGCAGAAGGGACGGCCGGGGCAATCAGCCCCAGCATTTT	CASRRDGRGNQPQHF
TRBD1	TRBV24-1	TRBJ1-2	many	TGTGCCACCAGCCGGACAGGGGGAAGTAACTATGGCTACACCTTC	CATSRTGGSNYGYTF